Presented here are 27 T cell receptor beta chains from one specimen sequenced in a study of regulatory T cells in long-lasting Graves disease. iRepertoire HTBI primers and Arm-PCR of CDR3 regions built TCR beta libraries. TCRdb called the multiplex PCR reads again in MiXCR, with one record for every CDR3 protein. The sample consists of around 250,000 distinct CDR3 sequences, approximately 18% of them appearing once. Time point meaning: newly diagnosed GD, antithyroid drugs for less than 3 months. The authors made the TCR library using RNA they extracted from PBMCs. These data were likewise used in another study, on T cells in Graves' hyperthyroidism and ophthalmopathy.

Sample: peripheral blood mononuclear cells (PBMCs), taken at new diagnosis, from a patient treated with antithyroid drugs. These receptors originate from a woman aged 25-40 years with Graves disease.

This clonotype has a handful of counts. The CDR3 reads CASRPRTAREPQHF. DNA of the CDR3: TGTGCCAGCAGACCCCGGACGGCGCGTGAGCCCCAGCATTTT. The V gene is TRBV6-1, the J gene TRBJ1-5, with no clear D. Germline V lookup: CDR1 MNHNS, CDR2 SASEGT. The CDR3 spans 14 residues. The V end lost 6 bases, the J end lost 8 bases, and 17 bases lay between the germline ends.

The table lists this clonotype with a few counts. The chain couples TRBV9 to TRBJ1-2; D remains ambiguous. CDR3 length: 13 residues. The ends were cut back, 1 base at V and 8 bases at J, with 12 bases in the middle. From germline, CDR1 is SGDLS and CDR2 YYNGEE. The CDR3 bases are TGTGCCAGCAGCGTAAGCACAGAGGAGGGCTACACCTTC. It codes for CASSVSTEEGYTF.

This clonotype appeared a few times. The chain links TRBV2 to TRBJ1-2; tentatively, D is TRBD1 (5 bases). Trimming took off 6 bases at V and 1 base at J, with 15 bases between the two ends. Germline V gene data show CDR1 as SNHLY and CDR2 as FYNNEI. The CDR3 has 15 amino acids. This chain's CDR3 is CASSSKQDFNYGYTF. CDR3 DNA sequence: TGTGCCAGCAGCTCTAAACAGGACTTTAACTATGGCTACACCTTC.

Ten or more counts support this clonotype. This chain connects TRBV6-1 to TRBJ1-5, with TRBD1 as a possible D gene (6 bases). The ends were cut back, 7 bases at V and 0 bases at J, with 13 bases in the middle. Per the germline V gene, CDR1 is MNHNS and CDR2 is SASEGT. CDR3 size: 15 residues. The CDR3 sequence is CASKQGPYSNQPQHF. CDR3 bases: TGTGCCAGCAAACAGGGCCCGTATAGCAATCAGCCCCAGCATTTT.

This clonotype was counted at least ten times. The chain carries TRBV20-1 and TRBJ1-1, with D uncertain. Germline V lookup: CDR1 DFQATT, CDR2 SNEGSKA (reference sequence). The V gene lost 5 bases and the J gene lost 6 bases, with 16 bases spanning the gap. The CDR3 totals 13 residues. The CDR3 loop is CSAVALARSEAFF. Here the CDR3 DNA reads TGCAGTGCTGTGGCCCTGGCCCGTTCTGAAGCTTTCTTT.

This clonotype was counted at least ten times. The chain links TRBV4-1 to TRBJ1-1; 8 bases are a match to TRBD1. Germline CDR1 reads MGHRA; CDR2 reads YSYEKL. CDR3 length: 15 amino acids. With V trimmed by 3 bases and J by 5 bases, 8 bases remained unmatched. The CDR3 spells CASSHRTGSGTEAFF. CDR3 DNA sequence: TGCGCCAGCAGCCACCGGACAGGGTCAGGGACTGAAGCTTTCTTT.

In this sample, this clonotype turned up many times. The J gene is TRBJ1-1, the V gene TRBV11-2; no clear D gene. The V and J ends lost 4 bases and 0 bases respectively, with 15 bases between them. Germline-derived CDR1 and CDR2 are SGHAT and FQNNGV. This CDR3 is 16 amino acids long. The CDR3 here is CASSSQIGAMNTEAFF. The CDR3 DNA sequence: TGTGCCAGCAGCTCCCAGATAGGAGCCATGAACACTGAAGCTTTCTTT.

This clonotype was observed many times. This sequence joins TRBV20-1 and TRBJ2-2; no clear D gene. CDR3 length: 14 residues. The germline V and J ends were trimmed by 3 bases and 1 base, with 9 bases remaining between them. Germline values: CDR1 DFQATT, CDR2 SNEGSKA (reference sequence). The CDR3 loop is CSASGTENTGELFF. DNA of the CDR3: TGCAGTGCTAGCGGCACCGAGAACACCGGGGAGCTGTTTTTT.

This chain links TRBV12-3 or TRBV12-4 with TRBJ1-2; D is unresolved. Deletions cut 3 bases from V and 6 bases from J, with 17 bases between. This CDR3 comprises 15 residues. The CDR3 DNA sequence: TGTGCCAGCAGTTTCGGTGGGCCTGGGAGGAATGGCTACACCTTC. Translating gives CASSFGGPGRNGYTF.

In this sample, this clonotype turned up many times. Written as DNA, the CDR3 is TGTGCCAGCAGTGAGGAGGGACCAAGGGTTTCACCCCTCCACTTT. This codes for CASSEEGPRVSPLHF. The chain has TRBV2 and TRBJ1-6; D is perhaps TRBD1 (5 bases). CDR1 and CDR2 (germline): SNHLY, FYNNEI. V was cut by 3 bases and J by 9 bases, with 15 bases left in between. CDR3 size: 15 residues.

There are many counts of this clonotype. The rearrangement links TRBV12-3 or TRBV12-4 to TRBJ2-5; weak D call: TRBD2 (6 bases). This CDR3 has 14 amino acids. The V end was cut by 1 base, the J end by 2 bases, with 8 bases between. This CDR3 is CASSLGRAQETQYF. CDR3 nucleotide sequence: TGTGCCAGCAGTTTAGGGAGGGCTCAAGAGACCCAGTACTTC.

This clonotype came up many times. The rearrangement uses TRBV5-1 and TRBJ2-3; D perhaps matches TRBD2 (5 bases). In germline, CDR1 is SGHRS, CDR2 YFSETQ. CDR3 length equals 17 residues. V lost 0 bases and J lost 4, with 18 bases in between. DNA for the CDR3: TGCGCCAGCAGCTTGGCTAGCAGGAGGTTAAGAGCAGATACGCAGTATTTT. Amino acid sequence: CASSLASRRLRADTQYF.

This clonotype has just a few counts. This chain connects TRBV20-1 to TRBJ2-1; no firm D call. Germline V gives CDR1 DFQATT, CDR2 SNEGSKA (reference sequence). With 4 bases removed from V and 5 bases from J, the gap between germline ends came to 9 bases. This CDR3 region has 12 residues. CDR3 sequence (DNA): TGCAGTGCTATAGGTGCGAACAATGAGCAGTTCTTC. Protein: CSAIGANNEQFF.

This chain links TRBV12-3 or TRBV12-4 with TRBJ1-5, with 8 bases aligning to TRBD1. The CDR3 sequence is 13 residues long. V trimming: 2 bases; J trimming: 11 bases; junction bases outside the gene matches: 5. CDR3 residues: CASSLTSGGSQHF. The CDR3, as DNA: TGTGCCAGCAGTTTAACCTCAGGGGGCTCCCAGCATTTT.

This clonotype was observed many times. The chain employs TRBV6-1 and TRBJ2-3; D gene unclear. This CDR3 region has 14 residues. V was cut by 1 base and J by 3 bases, with 8 bases left in between. Germline V gene lookup returns CDR1 MNHNS and CDR2 SASEGT. The chain's CDR3 is CASSEGLGTDTQYF. CDR3 sequence (DNA): TGTGCCAGCAGTGAAGGGTTAGGGACAGATACGCAGTATTTT.

This clonotype was seen ten or more times. The genes are TRBV3-1 and TRBJ1-1; tentative D call: TRBD1 (5 bases). V lost 0 bases and J lost 5, with 10 bases in between. There are 14 residues in the CDR3. CDR1 and CDR2 (germline): LGHDT, YNNKEL (reference sequence). CDR3 DNA sequence: TGTGCCAGCAGCCAAGAACAGGCTGGGACTGAAGCTTTCTTT. As protein: CASSQEQAGTEAFF.

This clonotype was recorded a few times. The genes are TRBV7-9 and TRBJ2-2; D unclear. Germline V gene data show CDR1 as SEHNR and CDR2 as FQNEAQ (reference sequence). The CDR3 has 13 amino acids. Trimming removed 3 bases from V and 7 bases from J, with 9 bases in between. This CDR3 reads CASSFSLIGELFF. Here the CDR3 DNA reads TGTGCCAGCAGCTTTTCCCTGATCGGGGAGCTGTTTTTT.

This clonotype was counted at least ten times. The chain combines TRBV19 with TRBJ1-5; 7 bases agree with TRBD1. Germline V gene data show CDR1 as LNHDA and CDR2 as SQIVND (reference sequence). V lost 4 bases to trimming and J lost 3 bases; unmatched junction nucleotides: 6. The CDR3 is 15 residues long. CDR3 in amino acids: CASSSGTVYNQPQHF. DNA for the CDR3: TGTGCCAGTAGTAGTGGGACAGTCTACAATCAGCCCCAGCATTTT.

In this sample, this clonotype turned up many times. The CDR3 region has the DNA TGTGCCAGCAGTTCGCGCCAGCTCTCTAGCACAGATACGCAGTATTTT. It specifies CASSSRQLSSTDTQYF. The chain carries TRBV27 and TRBJ2-3; D not resolved. Trimming took 4 bases from V and 0 from J, leaving 14 bases between them. The CDR3 contains 16 residues. Germline values: CDR1 MNHEY, CDR2 SMNVEV (reference sequence).

This clonotype was counted at least ten times. J is TRBJ1-1 and V is TRBV7-9; perhaps TRBD1 as D (5 bases). V was shortened by 4 bases and J by 3 bases, with 18 bases between the two germline ends. Germline V gives CDR1 SEHNR, CDR2 FQNEAQ (reference sequence). CDR3 length: 16 amino acids. Here the CDR3 DNA reads TGTGCCAGCAGCTCCGGGGGGGGTCGGGCGGACACTGAAGCTTTCTTT. Protein sequence: CASSSGGGRADTEAFF.

V gene TRBV20-1 combines with J gene TRBJ1-1, with D tentatively TRBD1 (6 bases). Germline CDR1 is DFQATT and CDR2 is SNEGSKA (reference sequence). V lost 3 bases and J lost 6, with 14 bases in between. This CDR3 is 13 amino acids long. The CDR3 DNA reads TGCAGTGCTAGCAGTAACAGGGTACCTGAAGCTTTCTTT. Residues: CSASSNRVPEAFF.

This clonotype was observed a handful of times. The J gene is TRBJ2-1, the V gene TRBV9, with 7 bases identical to TRBD2. The CDR3 sequence is 14 residues long. V lost 4 bases to trimming and J lost 7 bases; unmatched junction nucleotides: 8. Germline V gives CDR1 SGDLS, CDR2 YYNGEE. CDR3 amino acids: CASSSRTSGNEQFF. The CDR3 coding sequence is TGTGCCAGCAGCTCTCGGACTAGTGGGAATGAGCAGTTCTTC.

Many counts were recorded for this clonotype. This CDR3 is CASSLESGIESPLHF. The CDR3 nucleotides read TGTGCCAGCAGCTTAGAGTCAGGAATCGAATCACCCCTCCACTTT. This chain joins TRBV7-6 and TRBJ1-6; D is unclear. The CDR3 has 15 amino acids. Trimming removed 1 base from V and 10 bases from J, with 14 bases in between. Germline V gene sequence: CDR1 SGHVS, CDR2 FNYEAQ.

This clonotype came up a few times. The chain recombines TRBV9 with TRBJ2-7; D possibly corresponds to TRBD1 (6 bases). Germline-derived CDR1 and CDR2 are SGDLS and YYNGEE. The CDR3 spans 16 residues. V was trimmed by 0 bases and J by 3 bases, leaving 16 bases between them. CDR3 DNA: TGTGCCAGCAGCGTAGGGGTCGGTGGCAGGGGCTACGAGCAGTACTTC. Amino acid sequence: CASSVGVGGRGYEQYF.

The V gene is TRBV7-2, the J gene TRBJ2-7; 9 bases are a match to TRBD2. Looked up from germline, CDR1 is SGHTA and CDR2 is FQGNSA. Trimming took 1 base from V and 6 from J; bases not matched to a gene: 4. This CDR3 spans 14 amino acids. CDR3 nucleotides: TGTGCCAGCAGCTTAGGCGGCGGGGGGGCCGAGCAGTACTTC. Translating gives CASSLGGGGAEQYF.

The V call is TRBV27, the J call TRBJ2-5, with 9 positions matching TRBD2. The CDR3 is made up of 14 amino acids. The junction had 6 bases not matched to a gene; V was cut back by 6 bases and J by 4 bases. CDR1 is MNHEY and CDR2 is SMNVEV in the germline V gene (reference sequence). The CDR3 nucleotides are TGTGCCAGCAGCCCGGGGACTAGCATAGAGACCCAGTACTTC. It yields the protein CASSPGTSIETQYF.

Ten or more counts support this clonotype. V gene TRBV12-3 or TRBV12-4 combines with J gene TRBJ2-5, with 7 bases identical to TRBD1. The length of the CDR3 is 13 residues. V was pared by 7 bases and J by 1 base, with 3 bases of the junction left unmatched. The CDR3 DNA reads TGTGCCAGCACAGGGGACAGCCAAGAGACCCAGTACTTC. This gives the protein CASTGDSQETQYF.